The clone carrying this TCR beta chain came up once. The junction had 13 bases not matched to a gene; V was cut back by 0 bases and J by 5 bases. This CDR3 is 18 amino acids long. Germline lookup yields CDR1 GTSNPN and CDR2 SVGIG (reference sequence). Measured with immunoSEQ multiplex PCR; TCRdb has only the in-frame clones, and not every one. The sample lists 100,000 to 150,000 clones, roughly 80% occurring once. The sample comes from a study of blood T cell repertoires in COVID-19. The chain uses TRBV30 and TRBJ2-3; 11 nucleotides agree with TRBD2. The receptor was isolated from a human donor in a cohort sampled during active COVID-19. Sequenced material: peripheral blood. The CDR3 region has the DNA TGTGCCTGGAGTGTTTCACTAATAGCGGGGGGGCGGATAGATACGCAGTATTTT. It encodes CAWSVSLIAGGRIDTQYF.